Below, 6 T cell receptor beta chains from the same sample are listed, as sequenced in a study of cytomegalovirus exposure and HLA in healthy donors. The PCR employed 60 Vbeta primers together with 13 Jbeta primers. Clones were sequenced by immunoSEQ multiplex PCR, and TCRdb holds only the in-frame ones, with some missing. This repertoire shows 120,000 or so clones, around four fifths found once; its top ten account for about 19%. Material: PBMCs. Receptors originate from a man aged 18-30 years in good health and CMV-seropositive.

This chain links TRBV7-9 with TRBJ2-7; D gene unclear. Germline CDR1 reads SEHNR; CDR2 reads FQNEAQ (reference sequence). CDR3 length: 14 amino acids. The germline V and J ends were trimmed by 1 base and 1 base, with 8 bases remaining between them. For the CDR3, the DNA is TGTGCCAGCAGCTTAGTGGAGAGTTCCTACGAGCAGTACTTC. Protein product: CASSLVESSYEQYF.

The chain is built from TRBV18 and TRBJ2-5; the D gene is possibly TRBD1 (6 bases). CDR1 KGHSH and CDR2 LQKENI come from the germline V gene. The germline V and J ends were trimmed by 4 bases and 7 bases, with 13 bases remaining between them. The CDR3 is 13 amino acids. CDR3 DNA sequence: TGTGCCAGCTCACAACAGGACAGAGGGACCCAGTACTTC. Encoded protein: CASSQQDRGTQYF.

The chain uses TRBV6-5 and TRBJ2-2; TRBD1 agrees at 8 bases. The CDR3 spans 13 residues. Per germline, CDR1 MNHEY and CDR2 SVGAGI. Germline trimming cut 6 bases from V and 4 bases from J; bases unmatched to any gene: 1. In DNA, the CDR3 is TGTGCCAGCAGGACAGGGGCCACCGGGGAGCTGTTTTTT. Translation: CASRTGATGELFF.

The chain uses TRBV15 and TRBJ1-1; 9 bases fit TRBD1. The length of the CDR3 is 14 residues. V was clipped by 7 bases and J by 4 bases; unmatched bases: 7. The germline V gene encodes CDR1 LNHNV and CDR2 YYDKDF (reference sequence). This chain's CDR3 is CATTSRGQGTEAFF. In DNA, the CDR3 is TGTGCCACCACGAGCAGGGGACAGGGCACTGAAGCTTTCTTT.

V gene TRBV15 combines with J gene TRBJ2-7, with 8 bases that match TRBD1. The germline CDR1 and CDR2 sequences are LNHNV and YYDKDF (reference sequence). This CDR3 is built from 17 residues. V shed 1 base, J shed 0 bases, and the junction held 8 bases outside the gene matches. CDR3 DNA sequence: TGTGCCACCAGCAGAGCCAATCCGACAGGGGCCTCCTACGAGCAGTACTTC. It translates to CATSRANPTGASYEQYF.

The chain uses TRBV5-6 and TRBJ2-1; D gene uncertain. Germline V gene sequence: CDR1 SGHDT, CDR2 YYEEEE. The CDR3 is made up of 12 amino acids. V was clipped by 3 bases and J by 9 bases, with 10 bases between them. In DNA form, the CDR3 reads TGTGCCAGCAGCTCTTTACTGCTTGAGCAGTTCTTC. Translating it yields CASSSLLLEQFF.